A single sample is the source of the 3 T cell receptor beta chains below, sequenced in a study of blood T cells in healthy people across ages. Together with a sample-barcoded 5' primer, a J-beta primer mix was included in a second PCR lasting roughly 6 to 12 cycles. TCRdb passed the 5' RACE reads through MiXCR, listing each CDR3 protein once. The sample has 1.5 million to 2 million distinct CDR3 sequences, around 36% seen once. Sequencing used blood. These receptor sequences come from a woman under 40 in good health.

This clonotype was seen a handful of times. The gene calls are TRBV6-1 and TRBJ1-2; D unclear. The CDR3 is made up of 14 amino acids. Germline CDR1 MNHNS, CDR2 SASEGT. The V end was cut by 1 base, the J end by 6 bases, with 12 bases between. The CDR3 loop reads CASSEVWRRDGYTF. Here the CDR3 DNA reads TGTGCCAGCAGTGAAGTGTGGAGAAGAGATGGCTACACCTTC.

The V and J genes are TRBV7-2 and TRBJ2-1, with 10 bases that match TRBD1. V shed 3 bases and J 2 bases; nucleotides not matched to a gene: 13. Germline V gene lookup returns CDR1 SGHTA and CDR2 FQGNSA. The CDR3 runs to 19 residues. The CDR3 coding sequence is TGTGCCAGCAGCTTGACAGGGGGCGGTGGAGCGGGAACCTACAATGAGCAGTTCTTC. This encodes CASSLTGGGGAGTYNEQFF.

DNA of the CDR3: TGTGCCAGCAGTTTTGGGCTGGGGGCGGATAGCAATCAGCCCCAGCATTTT. Translation gives CASSFGLGADSNQPQHF. The rearrangement links TRBV27 to TRBJ1-5; possible D gene TRBD1, 6 bases. V gave up 3 bases and J gave up 0 bases, with 15 bases separating them. This CDR3 is built from 17 residues. Germline V CDR1 and CDR2: MNHEY, SMNVEV (reference sequence).